This T cell receptor (beta chain) was sequenced for a study of CD8 T cells in Susac syndrome. Germline V CDR1 and CDR2: DFQATT, SNEGSKA (reference sequence). CDR3 size: 14 residues. The RNA, about 0.45 to 1 ug, was put through reverse transcription using random hexamers. TCRdb used MiXCR to reprocess the immunoSEQ multiplex PCR reads, holding one entry per CDR3 protein. The top ten clones hold around 0.093% of a sample with some 240,000 distinct CDR3 sequences, around 96% of them seen once. The sequencing sample was made of CD4+ T cells from PBMCs. This sequence was found in a human donor with Susac syndrome. V gene TRBV20-1 combines with J gene TRBJ2-3; 7 nucleotides line up with TRBD1. The CDR3 region is CSWLRGPSTDTQYF. CDR3 in DNA: TGCAGCTGGCTGAGGGGGCCATCCACAGATACGCAGTATTTT.